Each of the 8 T cell receptor beta chains below was sequenced from the same sample in a study of CD8 T cells in Susac syndrome. Reverse transcription of roughly 0.5 to 1 ug RNA used random hexamers. A single record per CDR3 protein comes from TCRdb applying MiXCR to the immunoSEQ multiplex PCR reads. The table has about 290,000 distinct CDR3 sequences, roughly 85% seen once. Sequences were obtained from CD8+ T cells from PBMCs. The receptor source for this set is a human donor with multiple sclerosis.

The V gene is TRBV27, the J gene TRBJ2-5; TRBD2 aligns across 11 bases. V dropped 5 bases and J dropped 1; count of bases not matched to a gene: 12. The CDR3 is made up of 18 amino acids. Germline values: CDR1 MNHEY, CDR2 SMNVEV (reference sequence). CDR3 nucleotide sequence: TGTGCCAGCAGTCCAGCCGAGACTAGCGGGGTCCTCCAAGAGACCCAGTACTTC. Translation gives CASSPAETSGVLQETQYF.

This chain uses TRBV29-1 with TRBJ2-2, with unresolved D. From germline, CDR1 is SQVTM and CDR2 ANQGSEA. The CDR3 covers 13 residues. V lost 3 bases, J lost 5 bases, and 10 bases lay in between. In DNA form, the CDR3 reads TGCAGCGTTGACAAGGCCGGGACCGGGGAGCTGTTTTTT. This codes for CSVDKAGTGELFF.

This chain links TRBV20-1 with TRBJ2-7; D might be TRBD1 or TRBD2, each matching 5 bases. Trimming shortened V by 7 bases and J by 0 bases, and 22 bases separated the two germline ends. Germline values: CDR1 DFQATT, CDR2 SNEGSKA (reference sequence). The CDR3 spans 16 residues. CDR3 nucleotide sequence: TGCAGTGGGAATGGGGGTACCGGATTAGGCTCCTACGAGCAGTACTTC. Encoded protein: CSGNGGTGLGSYEQYF.

V and J are TRBV27 and TRBJ2-3; D may be TRBD2 (6 bases). The CDR3 is 14 amino acids. Germline V gives CDR1 MNHEY, CDR2 SMNVEV (reference sequence). Trimming left V 3 bases short and J 6 bases short, with 13 bases between. The CDR3 DNA reads as TGTGCCAGCAGTTTTTGGGACTCGCCGGATACGCAGTATTTT. Amino acids: CASSFWDSPDTQYF.

The chain links TRBV14 to TRBJ2-7, with 10 bases lining up with TRBD2. Per the germline V gene, CDR1 is SGHDN and CDR2 is FVKESK. V dropped 4 bases and J dropped 2; count of bases not matched to a gene: 11. This CDR3 is built from 17 residues. CDR3 in amino acids: CASSPSSSGRATYEQYF. CDR3 coding DNA: TGTGCCAGCAGCCCTTCCTCCAGCGGGAGGGCCACCTACGAGCAGTACTTC.

The chain has TRBV10-3 and TRBJ2-7, with 13 bases matching TRBD2. Trimming at V came to 2 bases and at J to 0 bases, leaving 10 bases not matched to a gene. CDR3 size: 19 residues. Germline CDR1 and CDR2: ENHRY and SYGVKD. The DNA for the CDR3 is TGTGCCATCAGTGAGGCCCGACTAGCGGGAGGCCACAGCTCCTACGAGCAGTACTTC. Translated: CAISEARLAGGHSSYEQYF.

The chain has TRBV27 and TRBJ2-3, with D hard to call. There are 16 residues in the CDR3. Trimming removed 6 bases from V and 3 bases from J, with 19 bases in between. The germline V gene encodes CDR1 MNHEY and CDR2 SMNVEV (reference sequence). The CDR3 nucleotides are TGTGCCAGCAGCCTGGTTCTCCCGTTGGCGACAGATACGCAGTATTTT. This translates into CASSLVLPLATDTQYF.

This chain uses TRBV29-1 with TRBJ2-1; D is possibly TRBD2 (6 bases). Germline values: CDR1 SQVTM, CDR2 ANQGSEA. CDR3 size: 15 residues. V lost 6 bases and J lost 0, with 15 bases in between. The CDR3 region has the DNA TGCAGCGTGGGGGGTCGCGGCAGCTCCTACAATGAGCAGTTCTTC. Encoded protein: CSVGGRGSSYNEQFF.